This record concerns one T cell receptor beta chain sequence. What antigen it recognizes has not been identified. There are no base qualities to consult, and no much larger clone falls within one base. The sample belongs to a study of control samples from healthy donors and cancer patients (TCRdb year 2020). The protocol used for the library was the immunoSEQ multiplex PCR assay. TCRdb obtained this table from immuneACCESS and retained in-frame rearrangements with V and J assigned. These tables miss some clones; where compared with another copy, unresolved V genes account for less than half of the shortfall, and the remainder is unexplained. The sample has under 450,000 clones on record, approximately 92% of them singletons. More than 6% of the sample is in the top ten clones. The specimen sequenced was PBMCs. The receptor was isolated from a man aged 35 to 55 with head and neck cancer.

The CDR3 region reads CAWSGTPDTEAFF. The base sequence is TGTGCCTGGAGCGGGACCCCCGACACTGAAGCTTTCTTT. The V and J segments used are TRBV30 and TRBJ1-1; a tentative D call is TRBD1 (5 bases match). V and J are truncated by 3 bases and 3 bases respectively, leaving an intervening sequence of 11 bases. The CDR3, cysteine through phenylalanine, is 13 amino acids long. The CDR3 DNA has 39 bases and is translated from base 1. In the germline V gene (reference sequence), CDR1 corresponds to GTSNPN and CDR2 to SVGIG.